The sequence of this T cell receptor (beta chain) was determined in a study of radiation and T cells in renal cell carcinoma. Time point noted: blood 4 weeks post-SBRT, at nephrectomy. Indicated treatment: 15 Gy SBRT to primary tumor, nephrectomy 4 weeks later. Repertoires were generated with immunoSEQ multiplex PCR, while TCRdb's copy carries only in-frame clones and drops some. Here the sample spans about 150,000 clones, 86% being singletons. Trimming removed 0 bases at V and 0 bases at J, with 9 bases between. CDR3 length: 16 residues. The germline gives CDR1 KGHSH, CDR2 LQKENI. The source is a woman in her forties or fifties with renal cell carcinoma. V and J are TRBV18 and TRBJ1-3; D is undetermined. Sequenced here: blood, sampled from a patient whose treatment included radiotherapy and nephrectomy. As DNA, the CDR3 is TGTGCCAGCTCACCACCGGGCTTATACTCTGGAAACACCATATATTTT. Its translation: CASSPPGLYSGNTIYF.